One and the same sample provided the 29 T cell receptor beta chains below, sequenced in a study of T cell responses to AZD1222 COVID-19 vaccine. Profiled with immunoSEQ multiplex PCR; TCRdb holds only in-frame clones, not every one. The sample holds about 150,000 clones, about 88% seen once. Sequenced material: peripheral blood, taken on day 0 of AZD1222 vaccination. All receptors come from an adult in good health.

This clone came up once. The CDR3 region is CASSLDLQGRGYF. CDR3 DNA sequence: TGCGCCAGCAGCTTGGACCTTCAGGGCCGCGGGTACTTC. The chain recombines TRBV5-1 with TRBJ2-5; a weak D match, TRBD1 (5 bases). The CDR3 sequence is 13 residues long. CDR1 SGHRS and CDR2 YFSETQ come from the germline V gene. Trimming removed 0 bases from V and 13 bases from J, with 16 bases in between.

The CDR3 reads CASSPLRDSPSTDTQYF. The DNA of the CDR3 is TGCGCCAGCAGCCCTTTACGGGACAGCCCTAGCACAGATACGCAGTATTTT. The chain has TRBV4-3 and TRBJ2-3, with TRBD1 matching 7 bases. J lost 0 bases, V lost 4 bases, and 10 bases had no gene match. Germline V gives CDR1 LGHNA, CDR2 YSLEER. The CDR3 totals 17 residues.

This clone has a handful of counts. The rearrangement joins TRBV10-3 to TRBJ1-5; no clear D. CDR3 length: 14 amino acids. Looked up from germline, CDR1 is ENHRY and CDR2 is SYGVKD. V gave up 2 bases and J gave up 9 bases, with 14 bases separating them. The chain's CDR3 is CAISEGADTRPQHF. As DNA, the CDR3 is TGTGCCATCAGTGAGGGTGCAGATACTAGGCCCCAGCATTTT.

The chain is built from TRBV6-5 and TRBJ2-7; 9 bases are a match to TRBD1. This CDR3 region has 13 residues. Per germline, CDR1 MNHEY and CDR2 SVGAGI. The V and J ends lost 6 bases and 5 bases, in that order; junction bases with no gene match: 5. CDR3 protein: CASSAGTGHEQYF. CDR3 DNA: TGTGCCAGCAGCGCCGGGACAGGGCACGAGCAGTACTTC.

The chain has TRBV11-3 and TRBJ2-5; 8 nucleotides agree with TRBD2. There are 13 residues in the CDR3. The germline V gene has CDR1 SGHNT and CDR2 YENEEA. Trimming removed 3 bases from V and 3 bases from J; junction bases left unmatched: 0. The DNA for the CDR3 is TGTGCCAGCAGCTTTAGCGGGGAAGAGACCCAGTACTTC. Translating gives CASSFSGEETQYF.

The J gene is TRBJ2-7, the V gene TRBV10-1; D is undetermined. Germline V gene data show CDR1 as WNHNN and CDR2 as SYGVQD (reference sequence). The CDR3 is 10 amino acids. The V end lost 6 bases, the J end lost 6 bases, and 6 bases lay between the germline ends. Written as DNA, the CDR3 is TGCGCCAGCAGCCCCCCCGAGCAGTACTTC. Amino acids: CASSPPEQYF.

This chain joins TRBV7-9 and TRBJ1-4, with TRBD1 matching 10 bases. J gave up 8 bases and V 6 bases, and 6 bases lay outside the gene matches. The V gene's germline CDR1 is SEHNR and CDR2 FQNEAQ (reference sequence). The CDR3 loop spans 14 amino acids. CDR3 sequence (DNA): TGTGCCAGCAGAACGACAGGGGGCGCGGAAAAACTGTTTTTT. Residues: CASRTTGGAEKLFF. The variable domain in full, completed from reference TRBV7-9 and TRBJ1-4, reads DTGVSQNPRHKITKRGQNVTFRCDPISEHNRLYWYRQTLGQGPEFLTYFQNEAQLEKSRLLSDRFSAERPKGSFSTLEIQRTEQGDSAMYLCASRTTGGAEKLFFGSGTQLSVL.

The chain recombines TRBV6-6 with TRBJ1-1; possible D gene TRBD1, 6 bases. Trimming left V 6 bases short and J 5 bases short, with 16 bases between. CDR3 length equals 14 residues. Per germline, CDR1 MNHNY and CDR2 SVGAGI (reference sequence). The CDR3 DNA reads TGTGCCAGCAGAGGTGGACAGATGGCGACTGAAGCTTTCTTT. Translated: CASRGGQMATEAFF.

The chain combines TRBV19 with TRBJ2-7, with D hard to call. The CDR3 consists of 12 residues. Germline-derived CDR1 and CDR2 are LNHDA and SQIVND (reference sequence). With 5 bases removed from V and 6 bases from J, the gap between germline ends came to 11 bases. The CDR3 is CASSGRLAEQYF. The CDR3 DNA reads TGTGCCAGTAGTGGCAGACTCGCCGAGCAGTACTTC.

The chain has TRBV29-1 and TRBJ2-1; D tentatively fits TRBD1 or TRBD2 (6 bases each). This CDR3 is built from 13 residues. Germline V lookup: CDR1 SQVTM, CDR2 ANQGSEA. Between the trimmed V and J ends, which lost 4 bases and 7 bases, there was a span of 14 bases. The CDR3 DNA is TGCAGCGTTGTTTGGCGGGGACAAAATGAGCAGTTCTTC. It codes for CSVVWRGQNEQFF.

The J gene is TRBJ2-7, the V gene TRBV4-3; D tentatively reads TRBD1 or TRBD2 (5 bases each). Between the trimmed V and J ends, which lost 0 bases and 7 bases, there was a span of 13 bases. The CDR3 has 14 residues. Germline V CDR1 and CDR2: LGHNA, YSLEER. CDR3 in amino acids: CASSQDRGRREQYF. The CDR3 DNA reads TGCGCCAGCAGCCAAGATCGGGGCAGGCGGGAGCAGTACTTC.

This chain's CDR3 is CASSYRGGGNQPQHF. CDR3 sequence (DNA): TGTGCCAGCAGTTACCGAGGGGGTGGCAATCAGCCCCAGCATTTT. V usage is TRBV6-5 and J usage is TRBJ1-5, with a possible D match to TRBD1 (6 bases). This CDR3 has 15 residues. V lost 2 bases, J lost 2 bases, and 10 bases lay in between. Per germline, CDR1 MNHEY and CDR2 SVGAGI.

This chain connects TRBV19 to TRBJ1-5, with D maybe TRBD1 (5 bases). The germline gives CDR1 LNHDA, CDR2 SQIVND (reference sequence). V lost 6 bases to trimming and J lost 2 bases, with 14 bases between them. The CDR3 is 15 amino acids. CDR3 in DNA: TGTGCCAGTAGCGGGGGGTTTGAAGGCAATCAGCCCCAGCATTTT. Amino acids: CASSGGFEGNQPQHF.

The chain has TRBV7-2 and TRBJ1-1; D perhaps matches TRBD1 (5 bases). Germline CDR1 and CDR2: SGHTA and FQGNSA. Trimming took off 0 bases at V and 1 base at J, with 9 bases between the two ends. The CDR3 runs to 15 residues. The CDR3 protein is CASSLAGRGNTEAFF. CDR3 nucleotides: TGTGCCAGCAGCTTAGCGGGTAGGGGGAACACTGAAGCTTTCTTT. The full variable domain, in which reference TRBV7-2 and TRBJ1-1 provide the parts outside the CDR3, is GAGVSQSPSNKVTEKGKDVELRCDPISGHTALYWYRQSLGQGLEFLIYFQGNSAPDKSGLPSDRFSAERTGGSVSTLTIQRTQQEDSAVYLCASSLAGRGNTEAFFGQGTRLTVV.

This sequence joins TRBV7-9 and TRBJ2-6, with D unresolved. Trimming left V 0 bases short and J 0 bases short, with 6 bases between. Germline assignment: CDR1 SEHNR and CDR2 FQNEAQ (reference sequence). CDR3 length: 16 residues. This CDR3 reads CASSLAALSGANVLTF. CDR3 sequence (DNA): TGTGCCAGCAGCTTAGCAGCTCTCTCTGGGGCCAACGTCCTGACTTTC.

The V and J genes are TRBV5-1 and TRBJ1-1; 7 bases line up with TRBD1. The germline V gene encodes CDR1 SGHRS and CDR2 YFSETQ. The CDR3 sequence is 13 residues long. The V segment lost 2 bases and the J segment 3 bases; nucleotides outside the gene matches: 1. The CDR3, as DNA: TGCGCCAGCAGCTTAGACAGGGACACTGAAGCTTTCTTT. Translated: CASSLDRDTEAFF. The variable domain in full, with the rest retrieved from reference TRBV5-1 and TRBJ1-1, is KAGVTQTPRYLIKTRGQQVTLSCSPISGHRSVSWYQQTPGQGLQFLFEYFSETQRNKGNFPGRFSGRQFSNSRSEMNVSTLELGDSALYLCASSLDRDTEAFFGQGTRLTVV.

The J gene is TRBJ2-6, the V gene TRBV4-3; 8 bases are a match to TRBD1. The junction had 13 bases not matched to a gene; V was cut back by 0 bases and J by 3 bases. Germline V gene data show CDR1 as LGHNA and CDR2 as YSLEER. CDR3 length equals 20 residues. CDR3 nucleotide sequence: TGCGCCAGCAGCCAAGATCGTGGCAGGGGGCAAGCTTTTGGGGCCAACGTCCTGACTTTC. Residues: CASSQDRGRGQAFGANVLTF.

The chain recombines TRBV2 with TRBJ1-5; D is possibly TRBD1 (6 bases). The CDR3 has 16 residues. Germline V gene data show CDR1 as SNHLY and CDR2 as FYNNEI. The ends were cut back, 5 bases at V and 0 bases at J, with 14 bases in the middle. The CDR3 nucleotides read TGTGCCAGCAGTACGACAGGACTCTATAGCAATCAGCCCCAGCATTTT. Translation: CASSTTGLYSNQPQHF. Full variable domain (missing parts from reference TRBV2 and TRBJ1-5): EPEVTQTPSHQVTQMGQEVILRCVPISNHLYFYWYRQILGQKVEFLVSFYNNEISEKSEIFDDQFSVERPDGSNFTLKIRSTKLEDSAMYFCASSTTGLYSNQPQHFGDGTRLSIL.

CDR3 amino acids: CASSSGRPGVADTQYF. CDR3 nucleotides: TGTGCCAGCAGCTCGGGTCGTCCCGGGGTGGCAGATACGCAGTATTTT. The chain carries TRBV7-9 and TRBJ2-3, with D perhaps matching TRBD2 (5 bases). The CDR3 is made up of 16 amino acids. Germline V gene sequence: CDR1 SEHNR, CDR2 FQNEAQ (reference sequence). Trimming shortened V by 4 bases and J by 4 bases, and 18 bases separated the two germline ends.

This clone was detected once. The gene calls are TRBV29-1 and TRBJ2-1; a weak D match, TRBD2 (5 bases). V shed 0 bases and J shed 9 bases, with 12 bases lying between them. This CDR3 comprises 13 residues. In germline, CDR1 is SQVTM, CDR2 ANQGSEA. The chain's CDR3 is CSVEDHPAGEQFF. The CDR3 DNA reads TGCAGCGTTGAAGATCATCCCGCGGGTGAGCAGTTCTTC.

This sequence joins TRBV18 and TRBJ2-1, with a weak D call TRBD1 (5 bases). Trimming cost V 4 bases and J 9 bases, with 10 bases left between them. The CDR3 contains 12 residues. Germline loops: CDR1 KGHSH, CDR2 LQKENI. Here the CDR3 reads CASSLTGSEQFF. As DNA, the CDR3 is TGTGCCAGCTCACTTACAGGCAGTGAGCAGTTCTTC.

The gene calls are TRBV15 and TRBJ2-7, with TRBD1 matching over 7 bases. V shed 5 bases and J 5 bases; nucleotides not matched to a gene: 9. Germline CDR1 is LNHNV and CDR2 is YYDKDF (reference sequence). This CDR3 has 14 amino acids. DNA of the CDR3: TGTGCCACCAGCCGCGGACAGGTTAACAACGAGCAGTACTTC. It specifies CATSRGQVNNEQYF.

The CDR3 nucleotides are TGTGCCAGCAGCCGCCTGGGACAATTCGAGCAGTACTTC. Its translation: CASSRLGQFEQYF. The genes are TRBV11-2 and TRBJ2-7, with a possible D match to TRBD1 (6 bases). Germline CDR1 reads SGHAT; CDR2 reads FQNNGV. The CDR3 sequence is 13 residues long. Trimming stripped 5 bases from V and 6 bases from J, with 14 bases between.

This clone appeared a few times. V and J are TRBV4-3 and TRBJ1-3, with a possible D match to TRBD1 (5 bases). The CDR3 consists of 16 residues. V was clipped by 1 base and J by 2 bases, with 12 bases between them. Germline lookup yields CDR1 LGHNA and CDR2 YSLEER. In DNA, the CDR3 is TGCGCCAGCAGCCAAGCCCGGGACGGCACTGGAAACACCATATATTTT. Protein product: CASSQARDGTGNTIYF.

The chain links TRBV11-2 to TRBJ2-7, with 8 bases fitting TRBD1. Germline V gene lookup returns CDR1 SGHAT and CDR2 FQNNGV. CDR3 size: 13 residues. The junction had 9 bases not matched to a gene; V was cut back by 5 bases and J by 9 bases. In DNA, the CDR3 is TGTGCCAGCAGCGGCGAGGACAGGGCCGTGCAGTACTTC. As protein: CASSGEDRAVQYF.

This clone was counted a few times. This chain joins TRBV5-1 and TRBJ1-2; 7 nucleotides line up with TRBD1. Germline V gene data show CDR1 as SGHRS and CDR2 as YFSETQ. V lost 5 bases to trimming and J lost 1 base; unmatched junction nucleotides: 8. The CDR3 is made up of 15 amino acids. The CDR3 sequence: CASSRDRADNYGYTF. The CDR3 DNA follows: TGCGCCAGCAGTCGAGACAGGGCTGATAACTATGGCTACACCTTC.

This chain connects TRBV4-2 to TRBJ1-1; 11 bases are shared with TRBD1. V trimming: 5 bases; J trimming: 5 bases; junction bases outside the gene matches: 4. The CDR3 sequence is 14 residues long. CDR1 and CDR2 (germline): LGHNA, YNFKEQ. Here the CDR3 DNA reads TGTGCCAGCAGCTGGGGACAGGGGGAGACTGAAGCTTTCTTT. It codes for CASSWGQGETEAFF.

This clone was counted only a few times. This rearrangement joins TRBV5-1 to TRBJ2-7; possibly TRBD1 for D (6 bases). V lost 1 base and J lost 3, with 8 bases in between. The germline V gene has CDR1 SGHRS and CDR2 YFSETQ. There are 13 residues in the CDR3. CDR3 sequence: CASSLWTDYEQYF. Here the CDR3 DNA reads TGCGCCAGCAGCTTGTGGACAGACTACGAGCAGTACTTC.

This rearrangement joins TRBV18 to TRBJ2-2; D call uncertain. The V gene lost 6 bases and the J gene lost 3 bases, with 8 bases spanning the gap. The CDR3 sequence is 13 residues long. Germline V lookup: CDR1 KGHSH, CDR2 LQKENI. The CDR3 loop reads CASSQVYTGELFF. The CDR3 DNA reads as TGTGCCAGCTCGCAAGTCTACACCGGGGAGCTGTTTTTT.